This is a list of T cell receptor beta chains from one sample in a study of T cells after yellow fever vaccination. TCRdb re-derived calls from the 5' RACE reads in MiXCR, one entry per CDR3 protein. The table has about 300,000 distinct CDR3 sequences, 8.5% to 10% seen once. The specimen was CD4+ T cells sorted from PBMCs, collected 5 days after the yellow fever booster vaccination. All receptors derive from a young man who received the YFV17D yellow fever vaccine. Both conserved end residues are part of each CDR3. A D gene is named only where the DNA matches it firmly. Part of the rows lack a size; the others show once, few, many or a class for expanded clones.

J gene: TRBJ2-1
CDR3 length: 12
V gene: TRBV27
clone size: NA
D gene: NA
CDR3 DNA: TGTGCCAGCAGCCCCGGAGGCTCAAGGAAGTTCTTC
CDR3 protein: CASSPGGSRKFF

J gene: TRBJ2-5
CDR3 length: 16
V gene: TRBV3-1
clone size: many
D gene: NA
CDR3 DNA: TGTGCCAGCAGCCGAACGCCTAGCGTTCGACAAGAGACCCAGTACTTC
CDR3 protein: CASSRTPSVRQETQYF

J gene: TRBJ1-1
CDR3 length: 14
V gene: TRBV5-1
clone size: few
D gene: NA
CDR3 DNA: TGCGCCTCCAGGGCAGGGGCAACGAACACTGAAGCTTTCTTT
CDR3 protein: CASRAGATNTEAFF

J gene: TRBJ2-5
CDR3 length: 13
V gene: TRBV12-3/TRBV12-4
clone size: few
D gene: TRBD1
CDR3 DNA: TGTGCCAGCAGCAGGGACAGGAAAGAGACCCAGTACTTC
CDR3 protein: CASSRDRKETQYF

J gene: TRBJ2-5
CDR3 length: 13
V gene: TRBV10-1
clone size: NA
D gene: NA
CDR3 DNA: TGCGCCAGCAGTGAGCAACCAAAAGAGACCCAGTACTTC
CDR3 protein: CASSEQPKETQYF

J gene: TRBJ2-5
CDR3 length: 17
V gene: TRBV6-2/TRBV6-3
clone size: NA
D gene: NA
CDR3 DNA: TGTGCCAGCAGTTACTCGATGGGACGGGAAGGAAAAGAGACCCAGTACTTC
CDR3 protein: CASSYSMGREGKETQYF

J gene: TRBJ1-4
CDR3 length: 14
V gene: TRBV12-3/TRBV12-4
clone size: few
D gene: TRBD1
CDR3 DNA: TGTGCCAGCAGGCCCACAGGGGTAAATGAAAAACTGTTTTTT
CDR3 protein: CASRPTGVNEKLFF

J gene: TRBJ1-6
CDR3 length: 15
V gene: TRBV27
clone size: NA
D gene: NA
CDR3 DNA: TGTGCCAGCAGTTTAAAGTATGGGGGCCGTTCACCCCTCCACTTT
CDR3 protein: CASSLKYGGRSPLHF

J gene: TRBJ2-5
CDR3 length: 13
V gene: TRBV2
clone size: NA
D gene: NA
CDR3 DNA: TGTGCCAGCAGTTCCGGGGAGTGGAAGACCCAGTACTTC
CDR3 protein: CASSSGEWKTQYF

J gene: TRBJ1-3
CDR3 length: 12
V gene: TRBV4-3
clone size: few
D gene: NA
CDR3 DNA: TGCGCCAGCAGCCAAGACAATTCGGCCATGCATTTT
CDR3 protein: CASSQDNSAMHF

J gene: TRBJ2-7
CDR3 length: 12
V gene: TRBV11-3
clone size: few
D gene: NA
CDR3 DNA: TGTGCCAGCAGCTTCCAGGTTGCCGAGCAGTACTTC
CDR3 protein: CASSFQVAEQYF

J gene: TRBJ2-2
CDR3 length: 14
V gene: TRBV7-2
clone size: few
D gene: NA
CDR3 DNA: TGTGCCAGCAGCTACACAGGGTCCACCGGGGAGCTGTTTTTT
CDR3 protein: CASSYTGSTGELFF

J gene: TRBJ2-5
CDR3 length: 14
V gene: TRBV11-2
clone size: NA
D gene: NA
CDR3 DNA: TGTGCCAGCAGGTCAAACCGCCATCGTGAGACCCAGTACTTC
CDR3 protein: CASRSNRHRETQYF

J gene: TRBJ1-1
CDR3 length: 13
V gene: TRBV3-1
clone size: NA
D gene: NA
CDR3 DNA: TGTGCCAGCAGCCAAGTGGGGGGTCAAGGAGCTTTCTTT
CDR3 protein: CASSQVGGQGAFF

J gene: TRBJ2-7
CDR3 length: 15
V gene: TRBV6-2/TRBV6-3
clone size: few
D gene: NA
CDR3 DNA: TGTGCCAGCAGTTACTCCGGGACCTTGTCCTACGAGCAGTACTTC
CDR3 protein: CASSYSGTLSYEQYF

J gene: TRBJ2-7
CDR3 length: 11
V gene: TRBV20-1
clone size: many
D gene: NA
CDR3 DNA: TGCAGTGCTGGGATAGTGAACGAGCAGTACTTC
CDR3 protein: CSAGIVNEQYF

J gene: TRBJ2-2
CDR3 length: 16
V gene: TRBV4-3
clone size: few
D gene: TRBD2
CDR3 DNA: TGCGCCAGCAGCCAAGACATAGGCGGGGGTATCGGGGAGCTGTTTTTT
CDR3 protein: CASSQDIGGGIGELFF

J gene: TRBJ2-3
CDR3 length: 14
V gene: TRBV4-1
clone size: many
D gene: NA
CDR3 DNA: TGCGCCAGCAGCCACCCTCCGGGGAGAGATACGCAGTATTTT
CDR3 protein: CASSHPPGRDTQYF

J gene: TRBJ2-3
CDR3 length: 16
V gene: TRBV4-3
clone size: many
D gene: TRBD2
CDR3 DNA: TGCGCCAGCAGCCAATCTAGCGGGGGGGCCACAGATACGCAGTATTTT
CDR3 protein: CASSQSSGGATDTQYF